One T cell receptor beta chain is described in this entry. This sample was included in a study of control samples from healthy donors and cancer patients. J gave up 5 bases and V 5 bases, and 4 bases lay outside the gene matches. The CDR3 sequence is 14 residues long. The germline V gene has CDR1 SEHNR and CDR2 FQNEAQ (reference sequence). The data were produced by immunoSEQ multiplex PCR, yet TCRdb's version contains in-frame clones alone and is incomplete. This table has 90,000 to 130,000 clones, over 75% appearing once. The sequencing sample was made of PBMCs. The genes are TRBV7-9 and TRBJ1-4; 8 bases map to TRBD1. The receptor comes from a woman aged 60 to 75 with lung cancer. The CDR3 coding sequence is TGTGCCAGCAGCCAGGGGGCTGGAAATGAAAAACTGTTTTTT. Encoded protein: CASSQGAGNEKLFF.